This TCR beta chain was identified in a study of T cell responses to AZD1222 COVID-19 vaccine. Study-wide findings and caveats: Repertoire collection took place solely once the T cell response had peaked. Across spike, vaccine-associated CD4 TCRs were found, dominant at 160-218 and 743-854. Elevations in Spike-specific TCR breadth and depth followed administration of two AZD1222 doses. Most donors were white British, females outnumbered males, and clonal diversity was possibly underestimated.

V was pared by 3 bases and J by 4 bases, with 6 bases of the junction left unmatched. CDR3 size: 15 residues. The V gene's germline CDR1 is KGHSH and CDR2 LQKENI. Repertoires were generated with immunoSEQ multiplex PCR, while TCRdb's copy carries only in-frame clones and drops some. The repertoire includes about 180,000 clones, around 94% of them detected once, and approximately 1.5% sits in the top ten. Details on this clone: The antigen remains undetermined.

This specimen was peripheral blood, taken 28 days after the second AZD1222 dose. The chain is built from TRBV18 and TRBJ2-3; 8 bases agree with TRBD1. This receptor was taken from an adult who received the AZD1222 COVID-19 vaccine. This CDR3 is CASSPGQGGSDTQYF. The CDR3 bases are TGTGCCAGCTCACCCGGACAGGGTGGGTCAGATACGCAGTATTTT.